The 21 T cell receptor beta chains listed next were all sequenced from one sample in a study of neurological immune-mediated disorders. TCRdb reanalysed the 5' RACE reads using MiXCR and keeps one entry per CDR3 protein. The table includes 11,000 to 15,000 distinct CDR3 sequences, less than 7.5% detected once. The sequenced sample consisted of CD8+ T cells from blood. The receptors stem from a woman between 35 and 50 years old in good health.

In this sample, this clonotype turned up many times. The chain carries TRBV29-1 and TRBJ2-3; D is uncertain. Germline V gives CDR1 SQVTM, CDR2 ANQGSEA. The CDR3 spans 13 residues. Trimming removed 5 bases at V and 4 bases at J, with 13 bases between. The CDR3 region is CSVSPPRADTQYF. DNA of the CDR3: TGCAGCGTTTCCCCCCCCCGGGCAGATACGCAGTATTTT.

This clonotype was seen many times. This chain connects TRBV29-1 to TRBJ1-1; no definite D call. The V end lost 5 bases, the J end lost 2 bases, and 15 bases lay between the germline ends. The CDR3 consists of 14 residues. CDR1 and CDR2 (germline): SQVTM, ANQGSEA. The CDR3 region is CSVFSGSGNTEAFF. CDR3 bases: TGCAGCGTTTTTTCGGGATCGGGTAACACTGAAGCTTTCTTT.

This clonotype came up many times. This chain uses TRBV7-6 with TRBJ2-2; 8 bases align to TRBD1. This CDR3 comprises 16 residues. Germline V lookup: CDR1 SGHVS, CDR2 FNYEAQ. V lost 5 bases, J lost 2 bases, and 7 bases stayed unmatched. In DNA form, the CDR3 reads TGTGCCAGCAGCCCCCGGACAGGGACTAACACCGGGGAGCTGTTTTTT. Residues: CASSPRTGTNTGELFF. Full variable domain (outside the CDR3, taken from reference TRBV7-6 and TRBJ2-2): GAGVSQSPRYKVTKRGQDVALRCDPISGHVSLYWYRQALGQGPEFLTYFNYEAQQDKSGLPNDRFSAERPEGSISTLTIQRTEQRDSAMYRCASSPRTGTNTGELFFGEGSRLTVL.

This chain joins TRBV7-9 and TRBJ2-4, with no clear D. The V gene lost 2 bases and the J gene lost 0 bases, with 14 bases spanning the gap. The V gene's germline CDR1 is SEHNR and CDR2 FQNEAQ (reference sequence). The CDR3 runs to 17 residues. The CDR3 DNA reads TGTGCCAGCAGCTTATATGGGCAGGTCCTAGCCAAAAACATTCAGTACTTC. Translation: CASSLYGQVLAKNIQYF.

This clonotype was seen ten or more times. V gene TRBV13 combines with J gene TRBJ1-6; a possible D gene is TRBD1 (6 bases). The germline V gene encodes CDR1 PRHDT and CDR2 FYEKMQ (reference sequence). Trimming took 6 bases from V and 8 from J, leaving 17 bases between them. The CDR3 consists of 15 residues. CDR3 sequence (DNA): TGTGCCAGCAGACTACGGGGGGCCCTCGATTCACCCCTCCACTTT. It codes for CASRLRGALDSPLHF.

By frequency in the sample, this clonotype is medium-sized. V usage is TRBV5-1 and J usage is TRBJ2-3; 7 nucleotides agree with TRBD1. CDR1 is SGHRS, CDR2 YFSETQ, per germline. V was clipped by 2 bases and J by 2 bases; unmatched bases: 5. The CDR3 covers 15 residues. The CDR3 DNA reads TGCGCCAGCAGCTTCCGGGACAGCCTCACAGATACGCAGTATTTT. Translated: CASSFRDSLTDTQYF. Full variable domain (remainder filled in from reference TRBV5-1 and TRBJ2-3): KAGVTQTPRYLIKTRGQQVTLSCSPISGHRSVSWYQQTPGQGLQFLFEYFSETQRNKGNFPGRFSGRQFSNSRSEMNVSTLELGDSALYLCASSFRDSLTDTQYFGPGTRLTVL.

The sample holds many counts of this clonotype. J is TRBJ1-1 and V is TRBV20-1; possible D gene TRBD1, 5 bases. The germline gives CDR1 DFQATT, CDR2 SNEGSKA (reference sequence). The V end lost 8 bases, the J end lost 10 bases, and 14 bases lay between the germline ends. The CDR3 consists of 10 residues. CDR3 protein: CSRLFGGAFF. The CDR3 bases are TGCAGTCGTCTATTCGGGGGAGCTTTCTTT.

In its sample, this clonotype was seen many times. The V gene is TRBV20-1, the J gene TRBJ2-1, with TRBD2 matching over 9 bases. CDR3 length: 15 amino acids. The trim removed 2 bases at V and 6 bases at J, leaving 8 bases unmatched. Germline V gene sequence: CDR1 DFQATT, CDR2 SNEGSKA (reference sequence). CDR3 sequence reads: CSARTGTSPSNEQFF. The CDR3 DNA follows: TGCAGTGCTAGAACCGGGACTAGCCCCTCCAATGAGCAGTTCTTC.

This clonotype came up many times. V usage is TRBV25-1 and J usage is TRBJ1-2; D is unclear. With 6 bases removed from V and 2 bases from J, the gap between germline ends came to 7 bases. Germline V gene lookup returns CDR1 MGHDK and CDR2 SYGVNS. This CDR3 spans 12 amino acids. In DNA form, the CDR3 reads TGTGCCAGCAGGGCAGAGAACTATGGCTACACCTTC. This encodes CASRAENYGYTF.

In this sample, this clonotype turned up many times. The rearrangement joins TRBV19 to TRBJ2-3; D unresolved. The CDR3 contains 12 residues. Germline-derived CDR1 and CDR2 are LNHDA and SQIVND (reference sequence). Trimming took off 5 bases at V and 2 bases at J, with 5 bases between the two ends. The CDR3 bases are TGTGCCAGTAGTGGAATCACAGATACGCAGTATTTT. Its protein is CASSGITDTQYF.

This clonotype came up many times. CDR3 sequence (DNA): TGTGCCTGGGCTCAAGAAGGGGGCAGGGGCACTGAAGCTTTCTTT. Translating it yields CAWAQEGGRGTEAFF. The chain has TRBV30 and TRBJ1-1; 7 bases match TRBD1. Per germline, CDR1 GTSNPN and CDR2 SVGIG (reference sequence). Unmatched junction bases numbered 13, after V lost 5 bases and J lost 4 bases. The CDR3 runs to 15 residues.

The sample holds many counts of this clonotype. This chain links TRBV25-1 with TRBJ2-3, with D perhaps TRBD2 (6 bases). CDR1 and CDR2 (germline): MGHDK, SYGVNS. Trimming took 5 bases from V and 5 from J, leaving 17 bases between them. The CDR3 extends over 15 amino acids. The CDR3 coding sequence is TGTGCCAGCAGTCACCGGGACTCCCCCGGAGATACGCAGTATTTT. Translating gives CASSHRDSPGDTQYF.

This clonotype came up many times. The chain combines TRBV6-5 with TRBJ2-3; tentative D call: TRBD2 (5 bases). CDR3 length: 13 residues. Trimming pared 5 bases from V and 4 bases from J, leaving 10 bases between. In germline, CDR1 is MNHEY, CDR2 SVGAGI. The DNA of the CDR3 is TGTGCCAGCAGTCCCGGACTTGCAGATACGCAGTATTTT. Residues: CASSPGLADTQYF.

This chain links TRBV5-1 with TRBJ2-3, with D unclear. Germline CDR1 and CDR2: SGHRS and YFSETQ. Trimming took 0 bases from V and 5 from J, leaving 25 bases between them. The CDR3 extends over 19 amino acids. CDR3 in amino acids: CASSLAFDQSEMGGDTQYF. The CDR3 coding sequence is TGCGCCAGCAGCTTGGCTTTCGACCAATCCGAGATGGGTGGAGATACGCAGTATTTT.

Many counts were recorded for this clonotype. This chain uses TRBV10-2 with TRBJ2-3; TRBD2 matches at 8 bases. The J segment lost 3 bases and the V segment lost 7 bases, leaving 6 bases of the junction unmatched. The length of the CDR3 is 14 residues. Germline V gene lookup returns CDR1 WSHSY and CDR2 SAAADI. CDR3: CASTSGLGTDTQYF. The CDR3 DNA reads as TGCGCCAGCACCTCGGGACTAGGGACAGATACGCAGTATTTT.

This clonotype was recorded many times. V is TRBV20-1 and J is TRBJ2-7; 7 bases line up with TRBD2. V dropped 0 bases and J dropped 5; count of bases not matched to a gene: 7. The V gene's germline CDR1 is DFQATT and CDR2 SNEGSKA (reference sequence). This CDR3 spans 14 amino acids. Here the CDR3 reads CSARDGGGVDEQYF. The DNA for the CDR3 is TGCAGTGCTAGAGATGGGGGGGGAGTGGACGAGCAGTACTTC.

This clonotype was detected many times. The gene calls are TRBV20-1 and TRBJ2-7; 8 bases align to TRBD2. CDR3 size: 13 residues. Per the germline V gene, CDR1 is DFQATT and CDR2 is SNEGSKA (reference sequence). V gave up 5 bases and J gave up 3 bases; unmatched junction bases: 6. The CDR3 reads CSAGRAGDYEQYF. DNA of the CDR3: TGCAGTGCTGGTAGAGCGGGGGACTACGAGCAGTACTTC.

The sample holds many counts of this clonotype. The J gene is TRBJ1-4, the V gene TRBV5-1; D remains ambiguous. This CDR3 region has 12 residues. The V gene lost 3 bases and the J gene lost 10 bases, with 10 bases spanning the gap. Germline CDR1 and CDR2: SGHRS and YFSETQ. CDR3 bases: TGCGCCAGCAGCTACGTTTCGGGAAAACTGTTTTTT. Translated, it gives CASSYVSGKLFF.

This clonotype was detected many times. The chain links TRBV30 to TRBJ2-2; 7 bases are shared with TRBD1. Germline V CDR1 and CDR2: GTSNPN, SVGIG (reference sequence). The length of the CDR3 is 13 residues. CDR3 nucleotides: TGTGCACAGGACAGGTGGAACACCGGGGAGCTGTTTTTT. Protein: CAQDRWNTGELFF.

This clonotype was seen repeatedly, ten times or more. This rearrangement joins TRBV20-1 to TRBJ1-1; D is uncertain. CDR3 size: 11 residues. The germline CDR1 and CDR2 sequences are DFQATT and SNEGSKA (reference sequence). V lost 3 bases and J 6 bases, leaving 8 bases between the germline ends. The CDR3 spells CSARDVAEAFF. CDR3 bases: TGCAGTGCTAGGGACGTGGCTGAAGCTTTCTTT.

This clonotype showed up many times. This chain links TRBV11-2 with TRBJ2-1, with a weak D call TRBD2 (6 bases). In germline, CDR1 is SGHAT, CDR2 FQNNGV. V lost 5 bases and J lost 8, with 16 bases in between. There are 14 residues in the CDR3. In nucleotides, the CDR3 is TGTGCCAGCAGCCCTCCGGGACTGACGGATGAGCAGTTCTTC. As protein: CASSPPGLTDEQFF. Full variable domain (rest looked up from reference TRBV11-2 and TRBJ2-1): EAGVAQSPRYKIIEKRQSVAFWCNPISGHATLYWYQQILGQGPKLLIQFQNNGVVDDSQLPKDRFSAERLKGVDSTLKIQPAKLEDSAVYLCASSPPGLTDEQFFGPGTRLTVL.